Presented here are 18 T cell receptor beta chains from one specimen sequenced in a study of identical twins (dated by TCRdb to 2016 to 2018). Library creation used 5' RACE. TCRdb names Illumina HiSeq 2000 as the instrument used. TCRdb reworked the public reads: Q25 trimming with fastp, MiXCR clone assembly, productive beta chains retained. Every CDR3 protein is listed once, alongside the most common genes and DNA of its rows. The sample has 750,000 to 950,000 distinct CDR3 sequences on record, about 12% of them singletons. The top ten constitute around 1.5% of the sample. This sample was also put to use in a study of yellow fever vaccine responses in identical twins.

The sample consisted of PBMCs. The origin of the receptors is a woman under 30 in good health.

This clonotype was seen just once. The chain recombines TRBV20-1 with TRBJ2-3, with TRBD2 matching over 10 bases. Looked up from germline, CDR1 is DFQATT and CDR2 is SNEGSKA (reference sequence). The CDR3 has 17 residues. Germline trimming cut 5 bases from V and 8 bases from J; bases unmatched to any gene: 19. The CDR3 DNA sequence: TGCAGTGCTGCCCCCCCTAGCGGGAGTAATTCAGGCGCTACGCAGTATTTT. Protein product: CSAAPPSGSNSGATQYF.

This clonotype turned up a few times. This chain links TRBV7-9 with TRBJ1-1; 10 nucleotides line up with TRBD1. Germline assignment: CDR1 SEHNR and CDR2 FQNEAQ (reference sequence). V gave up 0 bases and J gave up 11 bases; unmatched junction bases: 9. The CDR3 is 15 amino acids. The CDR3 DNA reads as TGTGCCAGCAGCTTAGCCCTCGGGACAGGGGTTGGGGCTTTCTTT. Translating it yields CASSLALGTGVGAFF.

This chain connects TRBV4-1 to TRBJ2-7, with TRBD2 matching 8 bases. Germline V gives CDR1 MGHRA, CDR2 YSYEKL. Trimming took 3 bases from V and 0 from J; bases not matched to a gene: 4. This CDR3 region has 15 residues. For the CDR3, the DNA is TGCGCCAGCAGCCATTTAGCGGGACCCTCCTACGAGCAGTACGTC. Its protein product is CASSHLAGPSYEQYV.

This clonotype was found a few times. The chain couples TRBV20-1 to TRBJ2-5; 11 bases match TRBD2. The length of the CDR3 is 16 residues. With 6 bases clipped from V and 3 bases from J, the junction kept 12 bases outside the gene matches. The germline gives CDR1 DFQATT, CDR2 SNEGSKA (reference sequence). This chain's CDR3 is CSATDASGGMEETQYF. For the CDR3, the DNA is TGCAGTGCCACCGACGCTAGCGGGGGGATGGAAGAGACCCAGTACTTC.

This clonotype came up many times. The CDR3 DNA reads as TGCAGTGCTATTACAGGGGGCCCCTACGAGCAGTACGTC. It yields the protein CSAITGGPYEQYV. The chain couples TRBV20-1 to TRBJ2-7; 9 bases are a match to TRBD1. V dropped 4 bases and J dropped 2; count of bases not matched to a gene: 3. CDR3 length: 13 amino acids. Germline CDR1 is DFQATT and CDR2 is SNEGSKA (reference sequence).

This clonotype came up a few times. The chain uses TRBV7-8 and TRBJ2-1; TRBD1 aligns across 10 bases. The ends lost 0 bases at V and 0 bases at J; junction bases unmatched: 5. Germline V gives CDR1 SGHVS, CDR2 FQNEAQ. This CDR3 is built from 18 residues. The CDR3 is CASSLARQGAVSYNEQFF. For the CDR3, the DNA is TGTGCCAGCAGCTTAGCGAGACAGGGGGCCGTCTCCTACAATGAGCAGTTCTTC. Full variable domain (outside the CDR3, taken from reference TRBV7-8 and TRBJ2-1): GAGVSQSPRYKVAKRGQDVALRCDPISGHVSLFWYQQALGQGPEFLTYFQNEAQLDKSGLPSDRFFAERPEGSVSTLKIQRTQQEDSAVYLCASSLARQGAVSYNEQFFGPGTRLTVL.

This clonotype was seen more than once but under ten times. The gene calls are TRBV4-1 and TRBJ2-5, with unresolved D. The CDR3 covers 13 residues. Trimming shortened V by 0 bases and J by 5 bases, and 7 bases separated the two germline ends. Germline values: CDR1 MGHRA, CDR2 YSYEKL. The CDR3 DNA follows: TGCGCCAGCAGCCAAGATGACGGGGAGACCCAGTACTTC. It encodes CASSQDDGETQYF.

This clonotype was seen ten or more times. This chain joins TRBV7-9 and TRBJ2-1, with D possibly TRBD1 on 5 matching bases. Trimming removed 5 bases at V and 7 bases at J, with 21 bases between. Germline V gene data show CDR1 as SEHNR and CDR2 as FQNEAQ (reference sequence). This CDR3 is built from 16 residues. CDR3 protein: CASSLTWGPKENEQFF. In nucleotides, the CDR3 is TGTGCCAGCAGCCTTACCTGGGGCCCGAAGGAGAATGAGCAGTTCTTC.

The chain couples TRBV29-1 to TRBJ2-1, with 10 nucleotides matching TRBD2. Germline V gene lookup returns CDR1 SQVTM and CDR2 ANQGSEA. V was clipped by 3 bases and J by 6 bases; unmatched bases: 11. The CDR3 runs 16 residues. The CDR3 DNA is TGCAGCGTTGATCCCGGGTGGCTAGCGGGAGCCAATGAGCAGTTCTTC. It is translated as CSVDPGWLAGANEQFF.

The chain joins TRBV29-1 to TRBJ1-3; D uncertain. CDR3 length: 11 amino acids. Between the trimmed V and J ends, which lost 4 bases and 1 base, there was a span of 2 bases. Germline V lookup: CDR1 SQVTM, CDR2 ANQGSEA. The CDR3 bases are TGCAGCGTTGGGTCTGGAAACACCATATATTTT. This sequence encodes CSVGSGNTIYF.

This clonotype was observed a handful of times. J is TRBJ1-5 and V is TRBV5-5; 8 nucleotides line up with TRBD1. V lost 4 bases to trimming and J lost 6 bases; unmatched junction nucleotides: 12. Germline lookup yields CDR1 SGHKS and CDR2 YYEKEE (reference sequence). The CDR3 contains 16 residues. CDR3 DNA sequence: TGTGCCAGCAGCAAGACACCTGACAGGGGCCCTCAGCCCCAGCATTTT. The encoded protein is CASSKTPDRGPQPQHF. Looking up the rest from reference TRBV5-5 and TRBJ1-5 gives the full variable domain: DAGVTQSPTHLIKTRGQQVTLRCSPISGHKSVSWYQQVLGQGPQFIFQYYEKEERGRGNFPDRFSARQFPNYSSELNVNALLLGDSALYLCASSKTPDRGPQPQHFGDGTRLSIL.

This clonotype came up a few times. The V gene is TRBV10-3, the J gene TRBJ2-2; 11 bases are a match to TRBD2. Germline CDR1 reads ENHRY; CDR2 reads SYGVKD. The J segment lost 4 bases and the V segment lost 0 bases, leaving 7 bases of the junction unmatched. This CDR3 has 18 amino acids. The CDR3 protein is CAISESSSGRSPTGELFF. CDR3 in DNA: TGTGCCATCAGTGAGTCTTCTAGCGGGAGGTCCCCCACCGGGGAGCTGTTTTTT.

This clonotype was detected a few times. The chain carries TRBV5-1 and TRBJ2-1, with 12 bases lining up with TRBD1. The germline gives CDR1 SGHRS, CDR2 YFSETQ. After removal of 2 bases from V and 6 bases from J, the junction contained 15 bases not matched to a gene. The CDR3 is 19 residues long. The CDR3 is CASSFLGQGALNVINEQFF. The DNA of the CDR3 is TGCGCCAGCAGCTTTCTGGGACAGGGGGCCCTAAATGTCATCAATGAGCAGTTCTTC.

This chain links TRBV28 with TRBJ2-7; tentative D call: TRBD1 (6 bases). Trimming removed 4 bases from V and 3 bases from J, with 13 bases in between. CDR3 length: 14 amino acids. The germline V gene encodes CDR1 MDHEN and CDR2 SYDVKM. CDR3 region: CASSSSGHNYEQYF. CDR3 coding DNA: TGTGCCAGCAGTTCATCGGGACACAACTACGAGCAGTACTTC.

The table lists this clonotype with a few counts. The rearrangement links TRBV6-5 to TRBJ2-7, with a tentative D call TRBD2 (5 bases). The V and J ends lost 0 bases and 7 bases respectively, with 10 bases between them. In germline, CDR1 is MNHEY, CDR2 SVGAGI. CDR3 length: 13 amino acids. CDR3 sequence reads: CASSYSMSGEQYV. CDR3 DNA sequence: TGTGCCAGCAGTTACTCGATGTCGGGAGAGCAGTACGTC.

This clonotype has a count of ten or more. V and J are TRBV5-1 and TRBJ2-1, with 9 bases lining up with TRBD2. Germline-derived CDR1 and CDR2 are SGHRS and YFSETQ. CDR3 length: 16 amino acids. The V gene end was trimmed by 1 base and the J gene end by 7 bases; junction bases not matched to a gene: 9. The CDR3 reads CASSLTVAGEGNEQFF. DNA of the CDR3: TGCGCCAGCAGCTTGACGGTAGCGGGAGAGGGGAATGAGCAGTTCTTC.

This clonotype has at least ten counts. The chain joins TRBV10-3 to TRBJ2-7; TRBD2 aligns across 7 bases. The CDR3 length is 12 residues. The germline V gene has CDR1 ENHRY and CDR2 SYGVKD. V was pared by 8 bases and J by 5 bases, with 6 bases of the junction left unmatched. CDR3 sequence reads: CAIGRGRDEQYF. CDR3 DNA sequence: TGTGCCATCGGGCGCGGGAGAGACGAGCAGTACTTC.

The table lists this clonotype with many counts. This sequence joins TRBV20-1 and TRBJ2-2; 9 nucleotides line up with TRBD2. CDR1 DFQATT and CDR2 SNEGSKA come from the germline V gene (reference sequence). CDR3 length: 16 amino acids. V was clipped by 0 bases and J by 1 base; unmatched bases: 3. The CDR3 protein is CSARDGSGRNTGELFF. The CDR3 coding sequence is TGCAGTGCTAGAGATGGTAGCGGGAGGAACACCGGGGAGCTGTTTTTT.